The next 8 T cell receptor beta chains were all read from a single sample in a study of early T cells in non-severe SARS-CoV-2 infection. TCRdb processed the 5' RACE reads anew with MiXCR; each CDR3 protein has one entry. Of over 55,000 distinct CDR3 sequences listed, about 9.3% are singletons. Sequencing used whole blood. The receptors come from an adult who was a healthcare worker with PCR-confirmed SARS-CoV-2 infection or an uninfected control (not recorded which).

The rearrangement joins TRBV6-6 to TRBJ2-1; 10 bases agree with TRBD1. Germline loops: CDR1 MNHNY, CDR2 SVGAGI (reference sequence). CDR3 size: 15 residues. V lost 2 bases to trimming and J lost 8 bases; unmatched junction nucleotides: 6. CDR3: CASSYRQGASYEQFF. For the CDR3, the DNA is TGTGCCAGCAGTTACCGACAGGGGGCCAGCTATGAGCAGTTCTTC.

This clonotype was seen a handful of times. J is TRBJ2-3 and V is TRBV11-2; TRBD2 aligns across 11 bases. V trimming: 2 bases; J trimming: 0 bases; junction bases outside the gene matches: 4. This CDR3 is 17 amino acids long. CDR1 is SGHAT and CDR2 is FQNNGV in the germline V gene. CDR3 in DNA: TGTGCCAGCAGCTTAACTAGCGGGGGCCTTAGCACAGATACGCAGTATTTT. This translates into CASSLTSGGLSTDTQYF.

V usage is TRBV7-9 and J usage is TRBJ1-1; no clear D gene. Deletions cut 5 bases from V and 5 bases from J, with 12 bases between. The germline V gene encodes CDR1 SEHNR and CDR2 FQNEAQ (reference sequence). The CDR3 spans 13 residues. DNA for the CDR3: TGTGCCAGCAGCCGGCGTCAGGCGACTGAAGCTTTCTTT. The encoded protein is CASSRRQATEAFF.

Comments on this clonotype: Since a much larger clone is just one base distant, this may be a read error. The rearrangement joins TRBV30 to TRBJ2-2; D uncertain. Germline values: CDR1 GTSNPN, CDR2 SVGIG (reference sequence). The CDR3 extends over 14 amino acids. The V end was cut by 3 bases, the J end by 1 base, with 9 bases between. CDR3 amino acids: CAWRRNMNTGELFF. CDR3 bases: TGTGCCTGGAGGCGCAACATGAACACCGGGGAGCTGTTTTTT. Combining the CDR3 with reference TRBV30 and TRBJ2-2 gives the whole variable domain SQTIHQWPATLVQPVGSPLSLECTVEGTSNPNLYWYRQAAGRGLQLLFYSVGIGQISSEVPQNLSASRPQDRQFILSSKKLLLSDSGFYLCAWRRNMNTGELFFGEGSRLTVL.

This clonotype was observed a handful of times. This chain joins TRBV6-5 and TRBJ2-7; weak D call: TRBD1 (6 bases). Trimming took 5 bases from V and 2 from J, leaving 13 bases between them. Looked up from germline, CDR1 is MNHEY and CDR2 is SVGAGI. This CDR3 has 14 residues. Written as DNA, the CDR3 is TGTGCCAGCAGTGCGATCAGGGGAACCTACGAGCAGTACGTC. It yields the protein CASSAIRGTYEQYV.

The chain's CDR3 is CASSANPGLLTVGNQPQHF. The CDR3 bases are TGTGCCAGTAGTGCGAATCCGGGACTCCTCACTGTCGGCAATCAGCCCCAGCATTTT. The rearrangement uses TRBV19 and TRBJ1-5; D is possibly TRBD1 (5 bases). This CDR3 has 19 residues. From germline, CDR1 is LNHDA and CDR2 SQIVND (reference sequence). Trimming removed 5 bases at V and 2 bases at J, with 25 bases between.

This chain uses TRBV12-3 or TRBV12-4 with TRBJ2-1; perhaps TRBD2 as D (5 bases). The CDR3 is made up of 14 amino acids. Deletions cut 6 bases from V and 1 base from J, with 10 bases between. CDR3 residues: CASSSRGSYNEQFF. The CDR3 DNA reads as TGTGCCAGCAGCTCTCGGGGATCCTACAATGAGCAGTTCTTC.

The table lists this clonotype with many counts. This rearrangement joins TRBV30 to TRBJ2-1; no definite D call. The CDR3 runs 12 residues. The germline CDR1 and CDR2 sequences are GTSNPN and SVGIG (reference sequence). Trimming removed 0 bases at V and 7 bases at J, with 7 bases between. CDR3 loop: CAWSVQMNEQFF. The CDR3, as DNA: TGTGCCTGGAGTGTGCAGATGAATGAGCAGTTCTTC.